This T cell receptor (beta chain) was sequenced during a study of T cell responses to AZD1222 COVID-19 vaccine. About the study: Pooled in the analysis were second doses at about 4 or about 12 weeks. Study-wide findings and caveats: It should be noted that donors were predominantly white British and more often female, and clonal diversity was possibly underestimated. The study reported that nearly half of spike-specific TCRs target unmutated variant regions.

The table came from immunoSEQ multiplex PCR; TCRdb's copy has only in-frame clones and leaves some out. The sample lists around 170,000 clones, 90% occurring once. J gave up 2 bases and V 0 bases, and 4 bases lay outside the gene matches. The CDR3 consists of 16 residues. Per germline, CDR1 LGHNA and CDR2 YSLEER. Details on this clone: Its specificity is not known.

The starting material was peripheral blood, obtained on day 0 of AZD1222 vaccination. The TCR was taken from an adult in good health. The rearrangement uses TRBV4-3 and TRBJ2-7; TRBD1 agrees at 10 bases. The CDR3 sequence is CASSQDGGTGAYEQYF. The CDR3 region has the DNA TGCGCCAGCAGCCAAGATGGAGGGACAGGGGCCTACGAGCAGTACTTC.